This T cell receptor beta chain came from a study of CD4+ T cells in melanoma. With respect to this clone: Its antigen is unknown.

Data came from immunoSEQ multiplex PCR; TCRdb stores just in-frame clones and leaves some out. The repertoire consists of about 55,000 clones, with 60% to 75% occurring once and the leading ten covering roughly 4.9%. Trimming shortened V by 2 bases and J by 2 bases, and 15 bases separated the two germline ends. The CDR3 runs to 16 residues. CDR1 SGHTA and CDR2 FQGNSA come from the germline V gene. Study results and limitations: CD8+ T cell, macrophage and B cell function reportedly correlated with neoantigen-specific CD4+ T cells. Reportedly, melanoma neoantigen-specific CD4+ T cells showed varied differentiation states.

The sequence came from a human donor with melanoma. Sequenced material: tumor tissue. The rearrangement uses TRBV7-2 and TRBJ1-1; no clear D gene. The CDR3 DNA sequence: TGTGCCAGCAGCTTAATCCGATGGGCTTCAAACACTGAAGCTTTCTTT. The encoded protein is CASSLIRWASNTEAFF.